This record concerns one T cell receptor beta chain sequence. This clone was observed once. The antigen this receptor binds is unknown. There are no base qualities to consult, and no much larger clone falls within one base. The sample is drawn from a study of blood T cell repertoires in COVID-19 (dated by TCRdb to 2020 to 2021). About the investigation overall: Collaborator samples came from the United States, Italy and Spain and covered acute and convalescent phases of COVID-19. The prospective study material was composed of cDNA or gDNA derived from T cells, B-cell-depleted T cells, or PBMCs. The dataset comprised deeply sampled blood TCRbeta repertoires from subjects exposed to, actively infected with, or recovered from COVID-19. The repertoires were released in a freely available public database meant as a resource for research on the immune response to SARS-CoV-2. The samples were drawn from two sources: the first 160 participants of the ongoing ImmuneRACE study, and over 950 subjects contributed by 6 global collaborators. A de-identified subject ID, COVID-19 status, age in years and sex were almost always included in the sample metadata. Where HLA class I and class II types were available, the types were taken from metadata supplied by the sample provider, not from assay-based typing. What the work shows at the level of the full study, not this receptor alone: How much clinical and demographic metadata was included differed by source and by participant, and the metadata was provided uncurated.

Trimming takes 5 bases from V and 7 bases from J, and the germline ends sit 17 bases apart. From cysteine to phenylalanine, the CDR3 is 14 amino acids long. CDR3 DNA is the only sequence kept; it has 42 bases, read in frame from the first base. Per the germline V gene, SGHTA is the CDR1 and FQGNSA is the CDR2. Collaborating institutions collected whole blood in K2EDTA tubes following their own protocols. For TCRbeta analysis, collaborators shipped samples in one of three forms: frozen whole blood, isolated PBMCs, or DNA extracted from either of those sample types. TCRbeta CDR3 regions were amplified from genomic DNA using the immunoSEQ Assay, a bias-controlled multiplex PCR. Under the source paper's analysis protocol: Nucleated cell counts per sample were estimated from amplification of reference gene primers within the assay. To quantify the absolute abundance of each unique TCRbeta CDR3 rearrangement, sequence reads were collapsed and filtered. For each sample, productive Simpson clonality was calculated as the square root of Simpson's diversity index over productive rearrangements. TCRdb mirrors the immuneACCESS table, restricted to in-frame sequences. Some clones are absent from its copies; in checked studies, under half trace to an unresolved V gene, and the reason for the others is unknown. V, J and clone size are taken as reported in that table, and D and trimming were inferred from the DNA itself. The sample includes about 200,000 clones, with around four fifths observed a single time. Clones ranked in the top ten supply roughly 6.9% of the sample.

Recombination linked TRBV7-2 to TRBJ1-1; the D gene remains uncertain. Specimen: peripheral blood. The receptor was isolated from a human donor with acute or convalescent COVID-19. The donor label of this sample is uncertain. The DNA sequence is given as TGTGCCAGCAGCACTTCGAGAGGGCAGAATGAAGCTTTCTTT. The resulting protein is CASSTSRGQNEAFF.